The rows below give T cell receptor beta chains drawn from one sample of a study of cytomegalovirus exposure and HLA in healthy donors. The assay was immunoSEQ multiplex PCR, and TCRdb's table has in-frame clones only and misses some. The data contain roughly 120,000 clones, around 94% of them singletons. Material: PBMCs. All receptors derive from a young woman in good health and CMV-seronegative. Both conserved end residues are part of each CDR3. A D gene is named only where the DNA matches it firmly. The size field is filled for only some rows; it gives once, few, many or a size class.

clone_size j_call v_call d_call cdr3_nt cdr3_aa
NA TRBJ1-5 TRBV4-2 TRBD1 TGTGCCAGCAGCCGCACCACAGGGGACCAGCCCCAGCATTTT CASSRTTGDQPQHF
NA TRBJ1-1 TRBV6-6 TRBD1 TGTGCCAGCAGTTTCAGTACGGGACAGGACACTGAAGCTTTCTTT CASSFSTGQDTEAFF
NA TRBJ2-1 TRBV7-8 TRBD2 TGTGCCAGCAGCTTAGGAGCGGGAGCAGGTGAGCAGTTCTTC CASSLGAGAGEQFF
NA TRBJ1-5 TRBV2 TRBD1 TGTGCCAGCAGGCAGGGGGAGGGCAATCAGCCCCAGCATTTT CASRQGEGNQPQHF
NA TRBJ1-1 TRBV19 NA TGTGCCAGTAGTATACCAACCCGGGGAACTGAAGCTTTCTTT CASSIPTRGTEAFF
NA TRBJ2-2 TRBV7-2 NA TGTGCCAGCAGCTTAGGTCTGGGGCGCGGGGAGCTGTTTTTT CASSLGLGRGELFF
NA TRBJ2-7 TRBV11-2 NA TGTGCCAGCAGCTTAGGGTCGGGGAAACTCTCGTACGAGCAGTACTTC CASSLGSGKLSYEQYF
NA TRBJ2-7 TRBV28 NA TGTGCCAGCAGTTGGAAACTAGTTGGAGGTCTTAGGGAGCAGTACTTC CASSWKLVGGLREQYF
once TRBJ2-1 TRBV28 TRBD2 TGTGCCAGCATCCAAAGCACGGGGGGGACGAAGGAGCAGTTCTTC CASIQSTGGTKEQFF
once TRBJ1-2 TRBV7-3 NA TGTGCCAGCAGCCAAAACGGGGGATATGGCTACACCTTC CASSQNGGYGYTF
NA TRBJ2-7 TRBV27 TRBD1 TGTGCCAGCAGTATAACAGGGGCCCCTTACGAGCAGTACTTC CASSITGAPYEQYF
NA TRBJ1-6 TRBV5-1 TRBD1 TGCGCCAGCAGCTTGGGACAGGGCATTAATTCACCCCTCCACTTT CASSLGQGINSPLHF
NA TRBJ2-7 TRBV4-1 NA TGCGCCAGCAGCCAAGAAAGCCAGGGCTACTCCTACGAGCAGTACTTC CASSQESQGYSYEQYF
NA TRBJ2-4 TRBV10-3 NA TGTGCCATCAGTGCTGGGGGAGGACCCAAAAACATTCAGTACTTC CAISAGGGPKNIQYF
NA TRBJ2-1 TRBV11-2 NA TGTGCCAGCAGCACCCTTGGAGAGGCTCCGGATGAGCAGTTCTTC CASSTLGEAPDEQFF
NA TRBJ2-3 TRBV30 TRBD2 TGTGCCTGGAGTAGCGGAGCCACTAGCGGGCTTCCTAGCACAGATACGCAGTATTTT CAWSSGATSGLPSTDTQYF
NA TRBJ2-5 TRBV5-1 TRBD2 TGCGCCAGCAGCTTGTTGAGTAGCGGGATGGGAGAGACCCAGTACTTC CASSLLSSGMGETQYF
NA TRBJ2-3 TRBV7-2 NA TGTGCCAGCAGCTTAGCGACTTACACTAACACAGATACGCAGTATTTT CASSLATYTNTDTQYF
NA TRBJ2-1 TRBV4-1 TRBD1 TGCGCCAGCAGCTTACCCGGGACAGGGTACAATGAGCAGTTCTTC CASSLPGTGYNEQFF
NA TRBJ2-5 TRBV5-1 TRBD1 TGCGCCAGCAGCTCCCCCAGGGGGCGGGAAGAGACCCAGTACTTC CASSSPRGREETQYF
NA TRBJ2-3 TRBV19 NA TGTGCCAGTAGTATTCTGTCCTCGGATACGCAGTATTTT CASSILSSDTQYF
NA TRBJ1-5 TRBV19 TRBD1 TGTGCCAGTAGATATTGGGACAGGGGTAATCAGCCCCAGCATTTT CASRYWDRGNQPQHF
NA TRBJ2-7 TRBV28 TRBD1 TGTGCCAGCAGTGGGACGTTGGGACAGTCGAGCTCCTACGAGCAGTACTTC CASSGTLGQSSSYEQYF
NA TRBJ1-1 TRBV29-1 NA TGCAGCGCCTGCTACCGGTCTGAAGCTTTCTTT CSACYRSEAFF
NA TRBJ2-7 TRBV27 TRBD2 TGTGCCAGCAGTTTGGCTGCGGGAGATACTTACGAGCAGTACTTC CASSLAAGDTYEQYF
NA TRBJ2-1 TRBV28 NA TGTGCCAGCAGTTTAGGGGGGGCATACAATGAGCAGTTCTTC CASSLGGAYNEQFF
once TRBJ1-2 TRBV5-6 NA TGTGCCAGCAGCCTTAGGACAGACTATGGCTACACCTTC CASSLRTDYGYTF
NA TRBJ1-1 TRBV11-2 TRBD1 TGTGCCAGCAGCTTAGCCCCGACAGGGGGGACTGAAGCTTTCTTT CASSLAPTGGTEAFF
NA TRBJ2-5 TRBV4-1 NA TGCGCCAGCAGCGACCAGGGCAGGGTCCAAGAGACCCAGTACTTC CASSDQGRVQETQYF
NA TRBJ1-1 TRBV28 NA TGTGCCATCGAGGACAGAAACACTGAAGCTTTCTTT CAIEDRNTEAFF
NA TRBJ1-1 TRBV4-1 NA TGCGCCAGCAGCCATCTACGGACAGCCATGAACACTGAAGCTTTCTTT CASSHLRTAMNTEAFF
NA TRBJ1-2 TRBV6-1 TRBD1 TGTGCCAGCAGTGACGGGGGCAGGGGGCGCGGGCGGATTAACTATGGCTACACCTTC CASSDGGRGRGRINYGYTF
NA TRBJ2-1 TRBV9 TRBD2 TGTGCCAGCAGCGTCGGGAGGGGTAGCTCCTACAATGAGCAGTTCTTC CASSVGRGSSYNEQFF
NA TRBJ1-2 TRBV13 NA TGTGCCAGCAGCTTACCGGGTTTTGACTATGGCTACACCTTC CASSLPGFDYGYTF
NA TRBJ1-2 TRBV28 NA TGTGCCAGCCGTACATATGACTATGGCTACACCTTC CASRTYDYGYTF
NA TRBJ1-6 TRBV4-1 NA TGCGCCAGCAGCCAATGGGCACTCAGGGCCGAGGTGAGCTCCTATAATTCACCCCTCCACTTT CASSQWALRAEVSSYNSPLHF
NA TRBJ1-1 TRBV27 NA TGTGCCAGCAGTTTATTAATGAACACTGAAGCTTTCTTT CASSLLMNTEAFF
NA TRBJ2-7 TRBV30 NA TGTGCCTGGAGTGTTGGCGTCGGAGCTCTGGAGCAGTACTTC CAWSVGVGALEQYF
NA TRBJ1-1 TRBV5-1 NA TGCGCCAGCAGCTTTAACGGGATAATGAACACTGAAGCTTTCTTT CASSFNGIMNTEAFF
NA TRBJ2-3 TRBV7-2 TRBD2 TGTGCCAGCAGCGCAAGACTAGCGGGAGGGTCAGATACGCAGTATTTT CASSARLAGGSDTQYF
NA TRBJ2-7 TRBV2 NA TGTGCCAGCATGGCAGGTAGCTCCTACGAGCAGTACTTC CASMAGSSYEQYF
NA TRBJ1-2 TRBV6-5 NA TGTGCCAGCAGTACGACATCTGTAATCGGCTACACCTTC CASSTTSVIGYTF
NA TRBJ2-7 TRBV13 NA TGTGCCAGCAGCCCGGGGGAGCAGTACTTC CASSPGEQYF
NA TRBJ1-1 TRBV6-5 TRBD1 TGTGCCAGCCGACAGGGGAACACTGAAGCTTTCTTT CASRQGNTEAFF
NA TRBJ1-4 TRBV5-6 NA TGTGCCAGCAGCTCAACAGGTCCGAGTGAAAAACTGTTTTTT CASSSTGPSEKLFF
NA TRBJ2-2 TRBV7-2 NA TGTGCCAGCAGCTTAGCGGGGGGTTTAATCGGGGAGCTGTTTTTT CASSLAGGLIGELFF
NA TRBJ1-1 TRBV9 NA TGTGCCAGCAGCGTCATGGAGAGCACTGAAGCTTTCTTT CASSVMESTEAFF
once TRBJ2-5 TRBV28 NA TGTGCCAGCAGTTCAGGACAGCCGCCAGAGACCCAGTACTTC CASSSGQPPETQYF
NA TRBJ2-2 TRBV6-1 TRBD2 TGTGCCAGCACCCCGCGACTAGCCCGGGAGGGGGAGCTGTTTTTT CASTPRLAREGELFF
NA TRBJ2-2 TRBV28 NA TGTGCCAGCAGTACAAGACAGGCGGCCGGGGAGCTGTTTTTT CASSTRQAAGELFF
once TRBJ2-5 TRBV28 TRBD2 TGTGCCAGCAGATTAGCGGGAGGGCGAGGCGAGACCCAGTACTTC CASRLAGGRGETQYF
NA TRBJ2-2 TRBV11-2 NA TGTGCCAGCAGCTCTAGCGCCGGGGAGCTGTTTTTT CASSSSAGELFF
NA TRBJ1-1 TRBV27 NA TGTGCCAGCAGTTTTTATATGAACACTGAAGCTTTCTTT CASSFYMNTEAFF
NA TRBJ2-3 TRBV2 NA TGTGCCAGCAGGGCCTCACCCGAATCCCCAGATACGCAGTATTTT CASRASPESPDTQYF
NA TRBJ2-7 TRBV18 NA TGTGCCAGCTCACCTGGTCTTCGCAGGGACGAGCAGTACTTC CASSPGLRRDEQYF
NA TRBJ1-2 TRBV19 NA TGTGCCAGTAGTACCAACACAGGGTTCGGTTATGGCTACACCTTC CASSTNTGFGYGYTF
NA TRBJ1-2 TRBV28 NA TGTGCCAGCAGTGGGAGGCCGGAAACCTATGGCTACACCTTC CASSGRPETYGYTF
NA TRBJ1-2 TRBV28 NA TGTGCCAGCAGTTTTCTCTCCGCGGAAGACTATGGCTACACCTTC CASSFLSAEDYGYTF
NA TRBJ2-4 TRBV6-6 NA TGTGCCAGCAGTTACCCAGATGCGGGCCACATTCAGTACTTC CASSYPDAGHIQYF